In its sample, the clone carrying this T cell receptor beta chain was seen a few times. PCR used 60 Vbeta primers and 13 Jbeta primers. Measured with immunoSEQ multiplex PCR; TCRdb has only the in-frame clones, and not every one. The sample includes about 250,000 clones, over 75% seen only once; the top ten take 0.47%. This sample stems from a study of cytomegalovirus exposure and HLA in healthy donors. At the level of the study: HLA-typed donors contributed 80 million or so unique TCRs, which were held in an early data release.

CDR3 length: 14 residues. V was cut by 9 bases and J by 1 base, with 14 bases left in between. Germline CDR1 is MNHEY and CDR2 is SVGAGI. This receptor was taken from a boy younger than 18 in good health and CMV-seronegative. Sequences were obtained from PBMCs. This chain links TRBV6-5 with TRBJ2-3; a weak D match, TRBD2 (5 bases). CDR3 nucleotide sequence: TGTGCCAGTCTGGGTAGCGTGGGCACAGATACGCAGTATTTT. It is translated as CASLGSVGTDTQYF.